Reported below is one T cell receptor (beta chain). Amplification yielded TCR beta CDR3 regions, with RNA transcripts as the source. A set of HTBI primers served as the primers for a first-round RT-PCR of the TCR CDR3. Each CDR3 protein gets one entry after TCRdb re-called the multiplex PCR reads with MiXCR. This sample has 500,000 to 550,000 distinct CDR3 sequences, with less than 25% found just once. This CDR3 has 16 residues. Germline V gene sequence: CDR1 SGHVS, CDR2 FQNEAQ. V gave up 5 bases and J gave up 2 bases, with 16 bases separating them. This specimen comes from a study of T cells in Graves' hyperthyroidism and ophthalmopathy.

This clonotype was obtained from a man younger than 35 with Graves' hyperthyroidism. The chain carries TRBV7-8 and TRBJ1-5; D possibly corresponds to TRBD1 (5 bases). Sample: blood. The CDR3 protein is CASSARPRGGNQPQHF. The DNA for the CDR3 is TGTGCCAGCAGCGCGAGGCCCCGGGGGGGCAATCAGCCCCAGCATTTT.